This T cell receptor beta chain was observed in a study of cytomegalovirus exposure and HLA in healthy donors. Some clones are missing from TCRdb's copy, which holds only in-frame ones; the method was immunoSEQ multiplex PCR. The data show 100,000 to 150,000 clones, approximately 94% seen once. Study-level results: While the bulk of TCR sequences proved rare, some public TCRs turned up in many donors. The study listed approximately 160 cytomegalovirus-associated TCR beta chains. With high specificity and sensitivity, the classifier reportedly diagnosed cytomegalovirus status.

The V gene's germline CDR1 is MNHNY and CDR2 SVGAGI (reference sequence). V lost 8 bases and J lost 3, with 8 bases in between. The CDR3 has 11 residues. Of note for this clone: The antigen is not known.

Sequencing input: PBMCs. This clonotype was sampled from a woman aged 18-29 years in good health and CMV-seronegative. The chain couples TRBV6-6 to TRBJ2-7, with D unclear. The CDR3 DNA follows: TGTGCCAGCCGTTGGAGCTACGAGCAGTACTTC. It is translated as CASRWSYEQYF.